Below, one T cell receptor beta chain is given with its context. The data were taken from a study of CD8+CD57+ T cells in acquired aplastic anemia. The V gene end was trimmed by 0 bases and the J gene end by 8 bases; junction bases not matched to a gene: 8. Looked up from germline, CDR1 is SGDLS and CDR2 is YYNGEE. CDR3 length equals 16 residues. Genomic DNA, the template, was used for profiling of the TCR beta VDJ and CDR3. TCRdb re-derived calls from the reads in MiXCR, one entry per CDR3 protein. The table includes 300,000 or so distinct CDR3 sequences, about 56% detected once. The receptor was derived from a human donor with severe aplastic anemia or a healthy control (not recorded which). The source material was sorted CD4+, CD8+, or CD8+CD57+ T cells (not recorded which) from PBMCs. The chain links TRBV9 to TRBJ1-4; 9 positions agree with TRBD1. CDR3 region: CASSVAPGQGAEKLFF. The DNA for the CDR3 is TGTGCCAGCAGCGTAGCACCGGGACAGGGTGCGGAAAAACTGTTTTTT.